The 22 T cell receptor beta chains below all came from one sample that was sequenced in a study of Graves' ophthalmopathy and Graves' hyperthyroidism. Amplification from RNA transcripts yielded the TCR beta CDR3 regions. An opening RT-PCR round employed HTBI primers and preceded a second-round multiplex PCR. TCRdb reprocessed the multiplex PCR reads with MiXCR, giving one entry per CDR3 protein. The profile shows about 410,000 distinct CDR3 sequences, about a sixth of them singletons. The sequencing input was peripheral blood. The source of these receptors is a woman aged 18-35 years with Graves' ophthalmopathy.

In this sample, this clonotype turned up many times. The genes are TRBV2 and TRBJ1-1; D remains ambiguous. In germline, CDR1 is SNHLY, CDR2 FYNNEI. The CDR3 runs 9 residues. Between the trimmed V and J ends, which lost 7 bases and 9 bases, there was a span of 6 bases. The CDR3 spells CASISQAFF. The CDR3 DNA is TGTGCCAGCATCTCTCAAGCTTTCTTT.

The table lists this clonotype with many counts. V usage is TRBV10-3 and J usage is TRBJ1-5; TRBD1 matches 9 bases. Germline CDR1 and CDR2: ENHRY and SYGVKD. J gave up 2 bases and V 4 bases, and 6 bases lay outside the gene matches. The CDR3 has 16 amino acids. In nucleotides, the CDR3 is TGTGCCATCAGTGCACAGGGGGCGGCGGGCAATCAGCCCCAGCATTTT. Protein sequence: CAISAQGAAGNQPQHF.

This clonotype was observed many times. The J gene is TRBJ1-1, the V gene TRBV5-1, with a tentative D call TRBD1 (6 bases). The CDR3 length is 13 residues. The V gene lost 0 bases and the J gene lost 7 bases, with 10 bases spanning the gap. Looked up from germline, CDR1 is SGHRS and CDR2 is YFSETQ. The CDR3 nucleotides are TGCGCCAGCAGCTTGGACGAACAGGGTGAAGCTTTCTTT. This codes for CASSLDEQGEAFF.

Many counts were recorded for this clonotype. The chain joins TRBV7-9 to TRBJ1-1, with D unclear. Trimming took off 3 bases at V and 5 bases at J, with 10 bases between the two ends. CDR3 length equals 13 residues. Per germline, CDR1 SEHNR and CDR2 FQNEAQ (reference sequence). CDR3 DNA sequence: TGTGCCAGCAGCTTCCCCGGGAAGACTGAAGCTTTCTTT. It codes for CASSFPGKTEAFF.

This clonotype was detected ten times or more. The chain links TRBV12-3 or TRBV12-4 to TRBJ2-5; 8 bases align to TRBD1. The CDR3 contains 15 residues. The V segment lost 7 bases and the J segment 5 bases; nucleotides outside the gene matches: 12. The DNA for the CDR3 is TGTGCCAGCACCCCTGGGACAGGTCCTTTGGAGACCCAGTACTTC. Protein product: CASTPGTGPLETQYF.

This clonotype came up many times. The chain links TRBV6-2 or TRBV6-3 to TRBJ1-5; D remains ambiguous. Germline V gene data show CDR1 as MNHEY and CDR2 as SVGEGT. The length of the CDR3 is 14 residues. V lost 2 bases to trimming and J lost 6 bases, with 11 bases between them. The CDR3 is CASSYGAAAQPQHF. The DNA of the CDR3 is TGTGCCAGCAGTTACGGTGCGGCAGCTCAGCCCCAGCATTTT.

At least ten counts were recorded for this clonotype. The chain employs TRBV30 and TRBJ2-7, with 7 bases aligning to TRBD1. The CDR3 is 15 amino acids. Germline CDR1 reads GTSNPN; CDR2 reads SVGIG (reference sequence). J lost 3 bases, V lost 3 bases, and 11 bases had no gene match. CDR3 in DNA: TGTGCCTGGAGGTTCCGGGACAGAGTACTCTACGAGCAGTACTTC. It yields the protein CAWRFRDRVLYEQYF. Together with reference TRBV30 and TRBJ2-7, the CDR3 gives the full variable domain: SQTIHQWPATLVQPVGSPLSLECTVEGTSNPNLYWYRQAAGRGLQLLFYSVGIGQISSEVPQNLSASRPQDRQFILSSKKLLLSDSGFYLCAWRFRDRVLYEQYFGPGTRLTVT.

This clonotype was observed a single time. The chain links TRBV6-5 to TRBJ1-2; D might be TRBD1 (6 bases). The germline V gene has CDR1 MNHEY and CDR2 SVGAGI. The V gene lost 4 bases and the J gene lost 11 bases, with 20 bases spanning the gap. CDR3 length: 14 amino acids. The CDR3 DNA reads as TGTGCCAGCAGTTCACCCAGGGGTCAGCTTGGGTACACCTTC. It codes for CASSSPRGQLGYTF.

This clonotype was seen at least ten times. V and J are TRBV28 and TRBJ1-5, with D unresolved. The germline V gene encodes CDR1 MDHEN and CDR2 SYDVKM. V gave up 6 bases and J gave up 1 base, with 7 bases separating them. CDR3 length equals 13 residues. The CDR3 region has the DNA TGTGCCAGCAGGCTCAAAAGCAATCAGCCCCAGCATTTT. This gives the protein CASRLKSNQPQHF.

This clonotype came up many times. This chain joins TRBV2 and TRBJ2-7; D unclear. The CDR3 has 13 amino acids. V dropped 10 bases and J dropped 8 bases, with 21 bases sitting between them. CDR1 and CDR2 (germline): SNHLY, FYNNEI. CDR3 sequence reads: CAIEVGPLGKQYF. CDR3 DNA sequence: TGTGCCATCGAAGTAGGACCGCTTGGCAAGCAGTACTTC.

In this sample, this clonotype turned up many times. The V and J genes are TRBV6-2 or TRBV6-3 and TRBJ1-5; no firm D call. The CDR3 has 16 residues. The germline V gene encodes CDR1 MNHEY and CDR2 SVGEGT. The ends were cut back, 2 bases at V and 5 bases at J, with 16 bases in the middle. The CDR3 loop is CASSYQTIGQYQPQHF. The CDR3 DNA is TGTGCCAGCAGTTACCAGACGATCGGCCAGTATCAGCCCCAGCATTTT.

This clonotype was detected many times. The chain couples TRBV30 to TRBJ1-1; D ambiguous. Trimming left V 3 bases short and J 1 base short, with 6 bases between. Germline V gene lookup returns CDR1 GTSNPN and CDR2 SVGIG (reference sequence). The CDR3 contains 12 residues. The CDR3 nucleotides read TGTGCCTGGAGGTTCCCGAACACTGAAGCTTTCTTT. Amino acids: CAWRFPNTEAFF.

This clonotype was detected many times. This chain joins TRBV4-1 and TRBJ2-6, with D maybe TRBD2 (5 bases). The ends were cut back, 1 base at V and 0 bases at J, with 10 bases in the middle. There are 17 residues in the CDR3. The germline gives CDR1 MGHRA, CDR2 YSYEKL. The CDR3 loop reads CASSQVAGGSGANVLTF. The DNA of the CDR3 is TGCGCCAGCAGCCAAGTTGCCGGAGGCTCTGGGGCCAACGTCCTGACTTTC.

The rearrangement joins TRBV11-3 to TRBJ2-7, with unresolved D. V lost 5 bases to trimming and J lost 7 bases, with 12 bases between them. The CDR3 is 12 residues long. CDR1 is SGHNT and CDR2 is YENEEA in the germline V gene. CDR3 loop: CASSPSGVEQYF. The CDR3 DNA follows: TGTGCCAGCAGCCCCTCTGGAGTGGAGCAGTACTTC.

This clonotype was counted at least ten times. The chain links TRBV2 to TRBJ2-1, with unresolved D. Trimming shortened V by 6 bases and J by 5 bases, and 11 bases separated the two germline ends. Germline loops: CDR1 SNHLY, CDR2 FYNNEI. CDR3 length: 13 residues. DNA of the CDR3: TGTGCCAGCAGCCTGGGCCAAAACAATGAGCAGTTCTTC. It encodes CASSLGQNNEQFF.

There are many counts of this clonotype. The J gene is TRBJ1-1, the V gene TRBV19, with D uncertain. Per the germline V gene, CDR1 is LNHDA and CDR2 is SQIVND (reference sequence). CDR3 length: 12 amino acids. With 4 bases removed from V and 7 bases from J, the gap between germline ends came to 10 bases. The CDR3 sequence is CASSTLSGEAFF. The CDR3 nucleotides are TGTGCCAGTAGTACCCTCTCCGGTGAAGCTTTCTTT.

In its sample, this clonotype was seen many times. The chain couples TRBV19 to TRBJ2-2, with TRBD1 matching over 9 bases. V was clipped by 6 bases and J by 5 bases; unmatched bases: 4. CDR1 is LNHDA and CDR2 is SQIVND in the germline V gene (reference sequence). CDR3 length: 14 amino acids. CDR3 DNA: TGTGCCAGTAGGACAGGGGGACGTACCGGGGAGCTGTTTTTT. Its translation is CASRTGGRTGELFF.

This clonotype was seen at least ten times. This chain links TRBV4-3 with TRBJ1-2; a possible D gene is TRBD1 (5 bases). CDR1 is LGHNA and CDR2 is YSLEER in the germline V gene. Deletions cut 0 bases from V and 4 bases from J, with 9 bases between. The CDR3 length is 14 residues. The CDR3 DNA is TGCGCCAGCAGCCAAGATCGGGGGGGCTATGGCTACACCTTC. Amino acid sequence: CASSQDRGGYGYTF.

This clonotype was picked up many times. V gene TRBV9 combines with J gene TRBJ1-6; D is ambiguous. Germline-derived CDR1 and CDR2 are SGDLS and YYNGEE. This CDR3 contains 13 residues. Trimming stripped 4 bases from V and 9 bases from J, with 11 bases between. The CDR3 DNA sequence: TGTGCCAGCAGCTCGGGGTTAGGTTCACCCCTCCACTTT. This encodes CASSSGLGSPLHF.

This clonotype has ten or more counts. For the CDR3, the DNA is TGCAGTGCTCGAGTGGACAGCCAGTACTTC. Its protein product is CSARVDSQYF. The V call is TRBV20-1, the J call TRBJ2-7; a possible D gene is TRBD1 (6 bases). This CDR3 is built from 10 residues. V was pared by 5 bases and J by 10 bases, with 12 bases between. Looked up from germline, CDR1 is DFQATT and CDR2 is SNEGSKA (reference sequence).

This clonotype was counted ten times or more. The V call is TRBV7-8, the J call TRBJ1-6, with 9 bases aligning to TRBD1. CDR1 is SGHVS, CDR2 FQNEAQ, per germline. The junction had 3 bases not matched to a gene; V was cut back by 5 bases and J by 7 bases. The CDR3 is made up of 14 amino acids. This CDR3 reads CASSKGQGNSPLHF. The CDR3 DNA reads TGTGCCAGCAGCAAAGGACAGGGGAATTCACCCCTCCACTTT.

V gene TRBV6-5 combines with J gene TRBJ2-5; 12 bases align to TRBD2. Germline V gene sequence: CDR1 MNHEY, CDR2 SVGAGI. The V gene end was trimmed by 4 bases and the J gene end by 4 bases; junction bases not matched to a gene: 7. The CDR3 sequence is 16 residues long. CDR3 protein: CASSWTSGTGGETQYF. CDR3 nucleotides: TGTGCCAGCAGTTGGACTAGCGGGACAGGTGGAGAGACCCAGTACTTC.